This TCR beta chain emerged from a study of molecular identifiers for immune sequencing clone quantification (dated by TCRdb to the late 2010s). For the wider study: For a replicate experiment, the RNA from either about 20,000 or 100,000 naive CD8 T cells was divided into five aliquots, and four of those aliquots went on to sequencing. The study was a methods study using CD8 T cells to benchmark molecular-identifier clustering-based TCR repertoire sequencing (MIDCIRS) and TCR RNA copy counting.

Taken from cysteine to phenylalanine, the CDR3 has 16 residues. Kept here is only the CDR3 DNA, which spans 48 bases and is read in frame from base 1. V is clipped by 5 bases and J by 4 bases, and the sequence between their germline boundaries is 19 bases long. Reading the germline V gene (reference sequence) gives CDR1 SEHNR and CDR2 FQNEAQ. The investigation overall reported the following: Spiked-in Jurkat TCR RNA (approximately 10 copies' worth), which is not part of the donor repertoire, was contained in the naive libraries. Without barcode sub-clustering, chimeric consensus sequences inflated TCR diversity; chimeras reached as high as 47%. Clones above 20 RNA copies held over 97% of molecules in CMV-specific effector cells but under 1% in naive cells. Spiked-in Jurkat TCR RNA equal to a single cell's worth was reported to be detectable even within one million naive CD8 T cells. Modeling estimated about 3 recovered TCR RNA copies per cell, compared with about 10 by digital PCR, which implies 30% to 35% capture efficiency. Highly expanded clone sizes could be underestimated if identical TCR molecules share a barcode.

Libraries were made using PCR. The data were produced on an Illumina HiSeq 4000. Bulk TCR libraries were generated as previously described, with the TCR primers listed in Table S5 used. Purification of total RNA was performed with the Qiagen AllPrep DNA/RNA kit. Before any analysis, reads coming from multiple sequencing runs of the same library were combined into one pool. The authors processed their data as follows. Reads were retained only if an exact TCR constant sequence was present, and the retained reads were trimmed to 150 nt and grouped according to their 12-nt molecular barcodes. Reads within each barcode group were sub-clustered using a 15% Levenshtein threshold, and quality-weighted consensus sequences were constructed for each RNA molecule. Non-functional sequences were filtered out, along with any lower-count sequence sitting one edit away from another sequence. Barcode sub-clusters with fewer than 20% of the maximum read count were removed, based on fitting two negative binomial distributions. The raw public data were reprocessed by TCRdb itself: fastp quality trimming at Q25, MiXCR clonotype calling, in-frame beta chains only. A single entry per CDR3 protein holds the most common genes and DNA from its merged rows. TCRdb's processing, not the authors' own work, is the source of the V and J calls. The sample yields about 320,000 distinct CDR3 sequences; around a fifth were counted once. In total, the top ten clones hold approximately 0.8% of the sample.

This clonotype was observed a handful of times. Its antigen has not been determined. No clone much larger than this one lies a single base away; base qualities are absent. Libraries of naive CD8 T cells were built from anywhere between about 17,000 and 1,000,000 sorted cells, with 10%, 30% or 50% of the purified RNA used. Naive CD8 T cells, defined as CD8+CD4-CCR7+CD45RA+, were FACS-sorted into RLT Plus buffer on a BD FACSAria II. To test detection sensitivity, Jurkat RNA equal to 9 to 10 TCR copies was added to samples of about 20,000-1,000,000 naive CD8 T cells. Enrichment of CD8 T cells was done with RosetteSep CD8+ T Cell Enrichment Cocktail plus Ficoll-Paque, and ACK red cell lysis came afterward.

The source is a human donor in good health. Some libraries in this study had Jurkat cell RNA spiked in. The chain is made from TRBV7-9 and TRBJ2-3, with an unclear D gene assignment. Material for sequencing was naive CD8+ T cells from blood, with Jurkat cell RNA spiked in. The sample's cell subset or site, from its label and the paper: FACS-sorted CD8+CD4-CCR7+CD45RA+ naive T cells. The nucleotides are TGTGCCAGCAGCCCGCCCCAGACCATCCCCGCAGATACGCAGTATTTT. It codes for CASSPPQTIPADTQYF.